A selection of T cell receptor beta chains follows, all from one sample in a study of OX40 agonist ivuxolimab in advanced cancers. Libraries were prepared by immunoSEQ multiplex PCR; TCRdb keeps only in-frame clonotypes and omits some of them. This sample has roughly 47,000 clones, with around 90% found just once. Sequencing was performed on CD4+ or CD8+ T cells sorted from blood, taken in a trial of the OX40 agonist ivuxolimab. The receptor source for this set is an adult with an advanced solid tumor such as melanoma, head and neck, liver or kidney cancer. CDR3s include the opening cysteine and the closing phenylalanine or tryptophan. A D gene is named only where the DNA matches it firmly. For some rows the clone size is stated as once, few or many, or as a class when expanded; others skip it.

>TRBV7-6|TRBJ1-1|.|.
CASSDSDRSVSDTEAFF
TGTGCCAGCAGCGACAGCGACAGGTCGGTTTCGGACACTGAAGCTTTCTTT
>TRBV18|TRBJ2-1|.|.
CASSPILGASYNEQFF
TGTGCCAGCTCACCGATATTGGGGGCATCCTACAATGAGCAGTTCTTC
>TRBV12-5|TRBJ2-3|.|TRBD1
CASDRTGHTDTQYF
TGTGCTAGCGACCGGACAGGCCACACAGATACGCAGTATTTT
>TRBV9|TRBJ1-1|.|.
CASSEETGRNTEAFF
TGTGCCAGCAGCGAGGAAACAGGTCGGAACACTGAAGCTTTCTTT
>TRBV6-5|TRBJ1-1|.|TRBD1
CASSLGTGVTEAFF
TGTGCCAGCAGTCTGGGGACAGGGGTCACTGAAGCTTTCTTT
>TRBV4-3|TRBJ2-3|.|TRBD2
CASSPTSGMAGDTQYF
TGCGCCAGCAGCCCGACTAGCGGGATGGCGGGAGATACGCAGTATTTT
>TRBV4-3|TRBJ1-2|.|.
CASSPDTGTNYGYTF
TGCGCCAGCAGCCCGGACACAGGGACTAACTATGGCTACACCTTC
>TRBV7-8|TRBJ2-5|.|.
CASRKYQETQYF
TGTGCCAGCAGGAAGTACCAAGAGACCCAGTACTTC
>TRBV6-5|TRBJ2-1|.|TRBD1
CASSYGTGGYNEQFF
TGTGCCAGCAGTTACGGGACAGGGGGCTACAATGAGCAGTTCTTC
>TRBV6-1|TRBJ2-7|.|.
CASSAGGRNEQYF
TGTGCCAGCAGTGCGGGGGGCAGGAACGAGCAGTACTTC
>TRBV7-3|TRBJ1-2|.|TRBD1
CASSPYTGGRGLGGYTF
TGTGCCAGCAGCCCGTATACGGGGGGCAGGGGGCTGGGAGGCTACACCTTC
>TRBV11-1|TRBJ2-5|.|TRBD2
CASSSTSGVQETQYF
TGTGCCAGCAGCTCGACTAGCGGGGTTCAAGAGACCCAGTACTTC
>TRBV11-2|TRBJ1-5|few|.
CASSRMGNSNQPQHF
TGTGCCAGCAGCCGGATGGGTAATAGCAATCAGCCCCAGCATTTT
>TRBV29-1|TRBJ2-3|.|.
CSVRPGAPDTQYF
TGCAGCGTCCGCCCCGGGGCCCCAGATACGCAGTATTTT
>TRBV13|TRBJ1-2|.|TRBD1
CASSLQGAPSFYGYTF
TGTGCCAGCAGCTTACAGGGGGCCCCTTCTTTCTATGGCTACACCTTC
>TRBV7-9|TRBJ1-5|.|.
CASSQGGVRQPQHF
TGTGCCAGCAGTCAAGGGGGGGTTCGGCAGCCCCAGCATTTT
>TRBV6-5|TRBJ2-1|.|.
CASSYSRGGEQFF
TGTGCCAGCAGTTACTCCAGGGGTGGTGAGCAGTTCTTC
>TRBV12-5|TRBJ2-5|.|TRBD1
CASGLVDRGETQYF
TGTGCTAGTGGTTTGGTTGACAGGGGAGAGACCCAGTACTTC
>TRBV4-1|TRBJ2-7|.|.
CASSQEGRGRISYEQYF
TGCGCCAGCAGCCAAGAGGGGAGGGGGCGCATTAGCTACGAGCAGTACTTC
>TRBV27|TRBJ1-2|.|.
CASSYRADAYGYTF
TGTGCCAGCAGTTACAGGGCAGATGCCTATGGCTACACCTTC
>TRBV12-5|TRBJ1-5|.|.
CASGLRIRSNQPQHF
TGTGCTAGTGGTTTGAGGATACGGAGCAATCAGCCCCAGCATTTT
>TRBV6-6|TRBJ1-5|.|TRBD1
CASRKGQAQPQHF
TGTGCCAGCAGAAAAGGACAGGCCCAGCCCCAGCATTTT
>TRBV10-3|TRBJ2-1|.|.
CAIKTSGTGGAYNEQFF
TGTGCCATCAAAACGAGTGGTACAGGGGGGGCCTACAATGAGCAGTTCTTC
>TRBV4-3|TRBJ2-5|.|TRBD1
CASSRWDRVQETQYF
TGCGCCAGCAGCCGCTGGGACAGGGTTCAAGAGACCCAGTACTTC
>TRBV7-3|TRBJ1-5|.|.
CASSLRRLGSNQPQHF
TGTGCCAGCAGCCTACGGCGTCTTGGTTCTAATCAGCCCCAGCATTTT
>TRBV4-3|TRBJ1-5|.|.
CASSQDLGSQPQHF
TGCGCCAGCAGCCAAGATCTGGGATCTCAGCCCCAGCATTTT
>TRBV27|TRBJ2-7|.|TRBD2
CASSYLKTGTSGTYEQYF
TGTGCCAGCAGTTACTTAAAAACCGGGACTAGCGGAACCTACGAGCAGTACTTC
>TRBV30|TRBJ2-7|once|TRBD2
CAWSDGSSGDGQYF
TGTGCCTGGAGTGATGGGTCTAGCGGGGACGGGCAGTACTTC
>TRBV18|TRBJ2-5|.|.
CASSPSGAETQYF
TGTGCCAGCTCACCGTCAGGTGCGGAGACCCAGTACTTC
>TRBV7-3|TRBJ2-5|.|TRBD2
CASSLPGLAGGQETQYF
TGTGCCAGCAGCTTACCCGGACTAGCGGGAGGACAAGAGACCCAGTACTTC
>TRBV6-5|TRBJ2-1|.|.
CASQPTDYNEQFF
TGTGCCAGCCAACCGACTGACTACAATGAGCAGTTCTTC
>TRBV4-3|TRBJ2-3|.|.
CASSHRGGGRTDTQYF
TGCGCCAGCAGCCATAGGGGGGGAGGGCGCACAGATACGCAGTATTTT
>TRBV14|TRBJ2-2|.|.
CASSPSATGELFF
TGTGCCAGCAGCCCCTCAGCCACCGGGGAGCTGTTTTTT
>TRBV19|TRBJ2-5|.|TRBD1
CASSMGLGQGYETQYF
TGTGCCAGTAGTATGGGGTTAGGACAGGGGTACGAGACCCAGTACTTC
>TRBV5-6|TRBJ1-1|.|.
CASSLSSFTEAFF
TGTGCCAGCAGCCTCTCCAGTTTTACTGAAGCTTTCTTT
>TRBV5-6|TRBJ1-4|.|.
CASSLIGSGAEKLFF
TGTGCCAGCAGCTTGATAGGCAGTGGAGCTGAAAAACTGTTTTTT
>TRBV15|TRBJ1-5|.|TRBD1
CATSTGQGAMEPQHF
TGTGCCACCAGCACGGGACAGGGGGCTATGGAGCCCCAGCATTTT
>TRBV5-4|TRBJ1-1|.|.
CASSLNTIEAFF
TGTGCCAGCAGCCTAAATACTATTGAAGCTTTCTTT
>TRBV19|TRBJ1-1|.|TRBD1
CASSTGGRSNTEAFF
TGTGCCAGTAGTACAGGGGGCCGATCGAACACTGAAGCTTTCTTT
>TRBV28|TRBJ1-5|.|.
CASSLSSGWIYSNQPQHF
TGTGCCAGCAGTTTGTCCTCCGGTTGGATTTATAGCAATCAGCCCCAGCATTTT
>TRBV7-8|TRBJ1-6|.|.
CASSLLGRTANNSPLHF
TGTGCCAGCAGCTTATTGGGTAGGACAGCTAATAATTCACCCCTCCACTTT
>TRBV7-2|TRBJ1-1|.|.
CASSFIQVDTEAFF
TGTGCCAGCAGCTTCATACAGGTGGACACTGAAGCTTTCTTT
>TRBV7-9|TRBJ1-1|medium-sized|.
CASSLAAEVTEAFF
TGTGCCAGCAGCCTCGCGGCGGAAGTCACTGAAGCTTTCTTT
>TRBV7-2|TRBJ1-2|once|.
CASSLGGFGYTF
TGTGCCAGCAGCTTAGGAGGGTTCGGCTACACCTTC
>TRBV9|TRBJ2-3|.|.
CASSGENTDTQYF
TGTGCCAGCAGCGGAGAAAACACAGATACGCAGTATTTT
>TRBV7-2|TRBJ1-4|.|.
CASSQVMFWRRLFF
TGCGCCAGCAGCCAAGTCATGTTTTGGAGGCGGCTGTTTTTT
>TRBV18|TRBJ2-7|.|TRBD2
CASSPGIPSGRASGYEQYF
TGTGCCAGCTCACCAGGCATCCCTAGCGGGAGGGCCTCCGGCTACGAGCAGTACTTC
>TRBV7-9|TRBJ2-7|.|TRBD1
CASSLAGQVSYEQYF
TGTGCCAGCAGCTTAGCGGGACAGGTCTCCTACGAGCAGTACTTC
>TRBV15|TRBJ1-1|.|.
CATSRGWGGEAFF
TGTGCCACCAGCAGAGGATGGGGGGGTGAAGCTTTCTTT
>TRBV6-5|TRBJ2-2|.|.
CASSSPRGELFF
TGTGCCAGCAGTTCTCCACGCGGGGAGCTGTTTTTT
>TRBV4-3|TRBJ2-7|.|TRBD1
CASSQGQSSYEQYF
TGCGCCAGCAGCCAGGGACAGTCGTCCTACGAGCAGTACTTC
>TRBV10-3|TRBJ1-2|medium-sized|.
CAISESPRNYGYTF
TGTGCCATCAGTGAGTCCCCCAGGAACTATGGCTACACCTTC
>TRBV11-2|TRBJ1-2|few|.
CASSLEATGVGYTF
TGTGCCAGCAGCTTAGAAGCCACGGGAGTCGGCTACACCTTC
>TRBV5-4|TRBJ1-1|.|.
CASSPPDRGTEAFF
TGTGCCAGCAGCCCACCAGACAGAGGAACTGAAGCTTTCTTT
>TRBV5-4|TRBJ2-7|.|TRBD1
CASSLDRGYEQYF
TGTGCCAGCAGCTTAGACAGGGGCTACGAGCAGTACTTC